One and the same sample provided the 16 T cell receptor beta chains below, sequenced in a study of CD8 T cells in Susac syndrome. Roughly 0.45 to 1 ug RNA was reverse transcribed with random hexamers. TCRdb re-analysed the immunoSEQ multiplex PCR reads in MiXCR, keeping a single row per CDR3 protein. The data hold approximately 200,000 distinct CDR3 sequences, with more than 85% observed a single time. The sequenced sample was CD4+ T cells from PBMCs. Receptor source: a human donor with multiple sclerosis.

The V gene is TRBV6-1, the J gene TRBJ1-1; no reliable D call. CDR3 size: 14 residues. V lost 6 bases and J 2 bases, leaving 13 bases between the germline ends. Germline V lookup: CDR1 MNHNS, CDR2 SASEGT. The CDR3 is CASSQNLGNTEAFF. DNA for the CDR3: TGTGCCAGCAGCCAGAACTTGGGAAACACTGAAGCTTTCTTT.

The chain has TRBV25-1 and TRBJ2-3, with D possibly being TRBD2 (5 bases). The CDR3 consists of 11 residues. Germline-derived CDR1 and CDR2 are MGHDK and SYGVNS. The V end was cut by 6 bases, the J end by 7 bases, with 8 bases between. As DNA, the CDR3 is TGTGCCAGCAGGGAGGAGAATACGCAGTATTTT. Protein product: CASREENTQYF.

The chain joins TRBV15 to TRBJ1-2; D is perhaps TRBD1 (6 bases). The CDR3 loop spans 18 amino acids. CDR1 and CDR2 (germline): LNHNV, YYDKDF (reference sequence). The V gene lost 0 bases and the J gene lost 1 base, with 18 bases spanning the gap. The CDR3 here is CATSRDPRNRAINYGYTF. The CDR3 DNA reads as TGTGCCACCAGCAGAGATCCTAGGAACAGGGCTATTAACTATGGCTACACCTTC.

The genes are TRBV19 and TRBJ1-5, with a possible D match to TRBD1 (6 bases). The germline gives CDR1 LNHDA, CDR2 SQIVND (reference sequence). Trimming cost V 4 bases and J 5 bases, with 21 bases left between them. This CDR3 contains 17 residues. As DNA, the CDR3 is TGTGCCAGTAGTACGTATGCCAGAACAGGGATCCATCAGCCCCAGCATTTT. Its protein is CASSTYARTGIHQPQHF.

The chain carries TRBV3-1 and TRBJ1-1; D not resolved. Germline CDR1 reads LGHDT; CDR2 reads YNNKEL (reference sequence). This CDR3 region has 12 residues. The chain's CDR3 is CASRGMNTEAFF. CDR3 coding DNA: TGTGCGTCGAGAGGGATGAACACTGAAGCTTTCTTT.

This chain joins TRBV29-1 and TRBJ1-1, with D possibly matching TRBD1 (6 bases). Looked up from germline, CDR1 is SQVTM and CDR2 is ANQGSEA. The CDR3 contains 13 residues. Trimming pared 7 bases from V and 4 bases from J, leaving 16 bases between. CDR3 DNA sequence: TGCAGCGCCGACTGGGGGGGGGCCACTGAAGCTTTCTTT. Translating gives CSADWGGATEAFF.

The chain is built from TRBV18 and TRBJ1-2, with D unclear. CDR1 is KGHSH, CDR2 LQKENI, per germline. This CDR3 comprises 13 residues. The V end lost 3 bases, the J end lost 2 bases, and 7 bases lay between the germline ends. CDR3 bases: TGTGCCAGCTCACCTAGTATGAACTATGGCTACACCTTC. This codes for CASSPSMNYGYTF.

CDR3: CASSLGTGVRPTEAFF. The CDR3 DNA sequence: TGTGCCAGCAGTTTAGGGACAGGAGTGAGACCCACTGAAGCTTTCTTT. V usage is TRBV12-3 or TRBV12-4 and J usage is TRBJ1-1, with 7 bases lining up with TRBD1. V shed 1 base, J shed 4 bases, and the junction held 9 bases outside the gene matches. This CDR3 is 16 amino acids long.

The J gene is TRBJ2-2, the V gene TRBV29-1; 7 bases agree with TRBD2. The length of the CDR3 is 14 residues. Germline V gives CDR1 SQVTM, CDR2 ANQGSEA. Trimming took 6 bases from V and 3 from J; bases not matched to a gene: 7. The CDR3 here is CSVPGTIYTGELFF. CDR3 bases: TGCAGCGTCCCCGGGACTATATACACCGGGGAGCTGTTTTTT.

Only one count was recorded for this clonotype. The chain carries TRBV20-1 and TRBJ1-2; D is unclear. The CDR3 has 14 amino acids. V was pared by 6 bases and J by 5 bases, with 19 bases between. In germline, CDR1 is DFQATT, CDR2 SNEGSKA (reference sequence). The CDR3 region is CSAQERSSGYGYTF. CDR3 nucleotide sequence: TGCAGTGCCCAAGAACGGTCTTCGGGGTATGGCTACACCTTC.

The chain joins TRBV3-1 to TRBJ1-2; weak D call: TRBD1 (5 bases). Trimming took off 4 bases at V and 4 bases at J, with 10 bases between the two ends. The CDR3 length is 13 residues. In germline, CDR1 is LGHDT, CDR2 YNNKEL (reference sequence). The CDR3, as DNA: TGTGCCAGCAGCCCACACGGGGCCTATGGCTACACCTTC. This codes for CASSPHGAYGYTF.

J is TRBJ1-2 and V is TRBV27; no reliable D call. Germline-derived CDR1 and CDR2 are MNHEY and SMNVEV (reference sequence). The CDR3 runs to 9 residues. The CDR3 protein is CRRYYGYTF. CDR3 coding DNA: TGTAGGCGCTACTATGGCTACACCTTC.

The V and J genes are TRBV29-1 and TRBJ1-1; 7 nucleotides match TRBD1. The germline V gene has CDR1 SQVTM and CDR2 ANQGSEA. Trimming removed 7 bases from V and 5 bases from J; junction bases left unmatched: 16. This CDR3 has 15 amino acids. The chain's CDR3 is CSALRDSQWGTEAFF. The DNA of the CDR3 is TGCAGCGCCCTCAGGGACAGCCAGTGGGGTACTGAAGCTTTCTTT.

CDR3 bases: TGTGCCAGCAGCGCGCCAGGGAGGGACATTCAGTACTTC. Its translation is CASSAPGRDIQYF. The chain joins TRBV5-6 to TRBJ2-4; 7 bases map to TRBD2. Germline V gene data show CDR1 as SGHDT and CDR2 as YYEEEE. This CDR3 has 13 amino acids. V shed 4 bases and J 8 bases; nucleotides not matched to a gene: 6.

The chain uses TRBV20-1 and TRBJ2-3, with a possible D match to TRBD2 (6 bases). With 3 bases removed from V and 6 bases from J, the gap between germline ends came to 10 bases. CDR1 DFQATT and CDR2 SNEGSKA come from the germline V gene (reference sequence). The CDR3 extends over 12 amino acids. CDR3 sequence: CSASGGLDTQYF. The CDR3, as DNA: TGCAGTGCTAGCGGGGGATTGGATACGCAGTATTTT.

V usage is TRBV2 and J usage is TRBJ1-6; a weak D match, TRBD1 (6 bases). The CDR3 is made up of 17 amino acids. Trimming cost V 4 bases and J 6 bases, with 19 bases left between them. Germline V lookup: CDR1 SNHLY, CDR2 FYNNEI. CDR3 nucleotide sequence: TGTGCCAGCAGTGCTGGGGGGGTCAGGGGCCTTAATTCACCCCTCCACTTT. Translating gives CASSAGGVRGLNSPLHF. The full variable domain, rest sourced from reference TRBV2 and TRBJ1-6, is EPEVTQTPSHQVTQMGQEVILRCVPISNHLYFYWYRQILGQKVEFLVSFYNNEISEKSEIFDDQFSVERPDGSNFTLKIRSTKLEDSAMYFCASSAGGVRGLNSPLHFGNGTRLTVT.